This T cell receptor (beta chain) originates from a study of OX40 agonist ivuxolimab in advanced cancers. Study in general: Ivuxolimab, an agonist antibody against OX40 (CD134), was given to patients. Therapy given before enrollment (anti-PD-1, anti-PD-L1 or anti-CTLA-4) was allowed, and under 45% had some.

Study results and limitations: CD4+ and CD8+ T cells in blood underwent clonal expansion by week 6 at 0.1 to 3.0 mg/kg.

The CDR3 is 15 residues long. V lost 5 bases and J lost 5; bases outside the gene matches: 8. The germline gives CDR1 MNHNS, CDR2 SASEGT. TCRdb's copy holds only in-frame clones and misses some; the assay was immunoSEQ multiplex PCR. The sample holds about 110,000 clones; 89% are singletons and the top ten take 0.27%. A word on this clone: Its cognate antigen is unknown.

The source is an adult with an advanced solid tumor such as melanoma, head and neck, liver or kidney cancer. The sequencing used CD4+ or CD8+ T cells sorted from blood, collected in a trial of the OX40 agonist ivuxolimab. The gene calls are TRBV6-1 and TRBJ1-4; 7 bases match TRBD1. The CDR3 sequence is CASSLSRGENEKLFF. The CDR3 DNA sequence: TGTGCCAGCAGTCTATCCAGGGGGGAGAATGAAAAACTGTTTTTT.